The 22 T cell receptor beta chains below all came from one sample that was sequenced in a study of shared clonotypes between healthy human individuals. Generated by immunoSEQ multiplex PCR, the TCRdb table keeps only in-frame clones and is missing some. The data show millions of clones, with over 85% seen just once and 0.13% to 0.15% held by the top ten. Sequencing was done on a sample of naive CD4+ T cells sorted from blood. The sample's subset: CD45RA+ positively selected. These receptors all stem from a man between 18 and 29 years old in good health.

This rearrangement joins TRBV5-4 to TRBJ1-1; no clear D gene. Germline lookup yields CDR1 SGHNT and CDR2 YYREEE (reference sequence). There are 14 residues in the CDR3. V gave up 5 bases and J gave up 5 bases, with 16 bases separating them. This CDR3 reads CASSYDPRGTEAFF. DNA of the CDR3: TGTGCCAGCAGTTACGACCCCCGAGGGACTGAAGCTTTCTTT.

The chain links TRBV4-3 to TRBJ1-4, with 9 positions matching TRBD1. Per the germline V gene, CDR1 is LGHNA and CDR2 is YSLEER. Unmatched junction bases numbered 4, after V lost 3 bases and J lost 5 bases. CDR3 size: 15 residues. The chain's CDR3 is CASSQGQGKNEKLFF. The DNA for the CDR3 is TGCGCCAGCAGCCAGGGACAGGGAAAAAATGAAAAACTGTTTTTT.

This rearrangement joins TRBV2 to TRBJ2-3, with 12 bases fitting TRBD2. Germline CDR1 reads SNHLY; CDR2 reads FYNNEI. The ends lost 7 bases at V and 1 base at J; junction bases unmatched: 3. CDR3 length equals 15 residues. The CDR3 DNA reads TGTGCCAGCACCCGACTAGCGGGGGGCACAGATACGCAGTATTTT. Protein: CASTRLAGGTDTQYF.

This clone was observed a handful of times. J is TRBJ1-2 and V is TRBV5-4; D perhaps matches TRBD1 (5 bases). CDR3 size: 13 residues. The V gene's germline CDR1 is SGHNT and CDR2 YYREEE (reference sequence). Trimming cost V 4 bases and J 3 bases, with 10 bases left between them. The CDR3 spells CASSPGGDYGYTF. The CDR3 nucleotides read TGTGCCAGCAGCCCGGGGGGTGACTATGGCTACACCTTC.

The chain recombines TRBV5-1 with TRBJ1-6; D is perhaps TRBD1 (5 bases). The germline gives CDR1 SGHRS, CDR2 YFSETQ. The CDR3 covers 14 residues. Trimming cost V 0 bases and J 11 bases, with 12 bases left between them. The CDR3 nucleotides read TGCGCCAGCAGCTTGGGAGGGGAGGGCACACCCCTCCACTTT. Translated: CASSLGGEGTPLHF.

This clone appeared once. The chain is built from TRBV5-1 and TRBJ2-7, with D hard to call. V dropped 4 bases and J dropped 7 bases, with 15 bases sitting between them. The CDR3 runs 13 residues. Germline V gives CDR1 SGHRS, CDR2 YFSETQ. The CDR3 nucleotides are TGCGCCAGCAGCCCCAGGACGTTGCGGGAGCAGTACTTC. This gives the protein CASSPRTLREQYF.

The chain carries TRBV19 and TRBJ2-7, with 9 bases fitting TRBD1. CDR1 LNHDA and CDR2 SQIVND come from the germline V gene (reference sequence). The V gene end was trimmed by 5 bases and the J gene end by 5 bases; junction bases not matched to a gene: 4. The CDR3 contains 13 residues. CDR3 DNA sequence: TGTGCCAGTAGTGGGGACAGGGTTGACGAGCAGTACTTC. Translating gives CASSGDRVDEQYF.

DNA for the CDR3: TGTGCCAGCAGGAACATGTTGGGACGTGAGACCCAGTACTTC. Residues: CASRNMLGRETQYF. The chain carries TRBV2 and TRBJ2-5, with D perhaps TRBD1 or TRBD2 (5 bases each). In germline, CDR1 is SNHLY, CDR2 FYNNEI. The V end lost 6 bases, the J end lost 5 bases, and 16 bases lay between the germline ends. CDR3 size: 14 residues.

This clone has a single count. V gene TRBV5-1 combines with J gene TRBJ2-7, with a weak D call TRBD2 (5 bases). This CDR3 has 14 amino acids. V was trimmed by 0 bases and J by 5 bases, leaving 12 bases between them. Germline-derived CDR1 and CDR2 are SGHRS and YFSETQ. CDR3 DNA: TGCGCCAGCAGCTTGGGGGGTCGGGGAGACGAGCAGTACTTC. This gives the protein CASSLGGRGDEQYF. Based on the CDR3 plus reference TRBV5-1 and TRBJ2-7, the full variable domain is KAGVTQTPRYLIKTRGQQVTLSCSPISGHRSVSWYQQTPGQGLQFLFEYFSETQRNKGNFPGRFSGRQFSNSRSEMNVSTLELGDSALYLCASSLGGRGDEQYFGPGTRLTVT.

CDR3 coding DNA: TGCGCCAGCAGCATATACGGGACTAGCGGGAGCCTCCCCTACAATGAGCAGTTCTTC. It specifies CASSIYGTSGSLPYNEQFF. The V call is TRBV5-1, the J call TRBJ2-1, with TRBD2 matching 14 bases. CDR3 length: 19 amino acids. V was pared by 4 bases and J by 2 bases, with 11 bases of the junction left unmatched. CDR1 SGHRS and CDR2 YFSETQ come from the germline V gene.

Written as DNA, the CDR3 is TGTGCCAGCAGCTTCACGTCTAGCGGGGGGGCGACAGATACGCAGTATTTT. Protein product: CASSFTSSGGATDTQYF. J is TRBJ2-3 and V is TRBV11-2; 12 bases are a match to TRBD2. CDR1 and CDR2 (germline): SGHAT, FQNNGV. This CDR3 spans 17 amino acids. Trimming at V came to 3 bases and at J to 3 bases, leaving 7 bases not matched to a gene.

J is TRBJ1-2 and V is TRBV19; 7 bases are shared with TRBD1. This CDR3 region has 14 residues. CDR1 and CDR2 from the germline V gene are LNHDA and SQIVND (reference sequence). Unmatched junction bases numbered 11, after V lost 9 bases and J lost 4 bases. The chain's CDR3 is CASRDSSITYGYTF. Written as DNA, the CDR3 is TGTGCCAGCCGGGACAGCTCAATCACCTATGGCTACACCTTC.

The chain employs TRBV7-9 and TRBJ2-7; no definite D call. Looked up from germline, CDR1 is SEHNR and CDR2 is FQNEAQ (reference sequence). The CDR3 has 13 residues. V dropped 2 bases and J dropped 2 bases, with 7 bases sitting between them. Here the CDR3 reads CASSLNLPYEQYF. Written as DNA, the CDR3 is TGTGCCAGCAGCTTAAACTTACCCTACGAGCAGTACTTC.

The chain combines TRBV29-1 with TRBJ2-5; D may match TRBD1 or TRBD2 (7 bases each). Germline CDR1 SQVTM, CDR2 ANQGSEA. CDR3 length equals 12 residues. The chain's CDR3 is CTLRGGVGTQYF. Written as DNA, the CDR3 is TGCACCCTCAGGGGGGGGGTTGGGACCCAGTACTTC.

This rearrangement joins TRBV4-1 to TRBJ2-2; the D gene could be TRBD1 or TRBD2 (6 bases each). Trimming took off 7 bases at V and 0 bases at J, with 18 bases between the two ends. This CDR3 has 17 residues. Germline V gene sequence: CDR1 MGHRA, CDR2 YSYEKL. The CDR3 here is CASTWRDKGSNTGELFF. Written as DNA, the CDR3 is TGCGCCAGCACCTGGAGGGACAAGGGGTCGAACACCGGGGAGCTGTTTTTT.

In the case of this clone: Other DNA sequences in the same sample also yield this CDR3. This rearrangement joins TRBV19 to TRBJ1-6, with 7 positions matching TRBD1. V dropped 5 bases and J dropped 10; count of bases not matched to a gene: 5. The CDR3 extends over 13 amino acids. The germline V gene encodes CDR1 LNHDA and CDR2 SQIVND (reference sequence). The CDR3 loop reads CASSRQGGSPLHF. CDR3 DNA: TGTGCCAGTAGTCGACAGGGAGGCTCACCCCTCCACTTT.

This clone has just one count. The DNA of the CDR3 is TGTGCCATCAGTGGTAGAAGAGAACTTTTAACCGGGGAGCTGTTTTTT. Its protein product is CAISGRRELLTGELFF. The chain joins TRBV10-3 to TRBJ2-2, with D hard to call. The germline V and J ends were trimmed by 4 bases and 5 bases, with 17 bases remaining between them. The germline gives CDR1 ENHRY, CDR2 SYGVKD. The CDR3 length is 16 residues.

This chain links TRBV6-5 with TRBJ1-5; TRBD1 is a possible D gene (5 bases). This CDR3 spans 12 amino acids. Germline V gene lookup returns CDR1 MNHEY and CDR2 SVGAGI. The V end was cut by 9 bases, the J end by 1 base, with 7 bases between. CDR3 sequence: CASQGSNQPQHF. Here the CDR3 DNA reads TGTGCCAGTCAGGGAAGCAATCAGCCCCAGCATTTT.

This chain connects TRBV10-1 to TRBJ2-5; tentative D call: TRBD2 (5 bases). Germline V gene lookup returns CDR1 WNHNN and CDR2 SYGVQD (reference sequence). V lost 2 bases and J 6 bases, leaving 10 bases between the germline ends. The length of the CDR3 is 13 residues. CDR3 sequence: CASSEDPGKTQYF. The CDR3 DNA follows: TGCGCCAGCAGTGAGGACCCCGGGAAGACCCAGTACTTC.

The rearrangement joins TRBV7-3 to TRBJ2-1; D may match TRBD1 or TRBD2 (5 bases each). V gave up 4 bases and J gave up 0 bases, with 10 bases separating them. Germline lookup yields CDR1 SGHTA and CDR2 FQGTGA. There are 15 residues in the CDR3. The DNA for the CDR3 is TGTGCCAGCAGCTCAACTAGGGGCTCCTACAATGAGCAGTTCTTC. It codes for CASSSTRGSYNEQFF.

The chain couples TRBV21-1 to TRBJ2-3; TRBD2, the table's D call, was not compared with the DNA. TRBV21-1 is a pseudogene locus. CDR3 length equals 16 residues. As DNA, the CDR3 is TGTGCCAGCAGCAAAGTTTATCTAGCGGACCCAGATACGCAGTATTTT. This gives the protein CASSKVYLADPDTQYF.

The CDR3 loop reads CASSGPDTYEQYF. The CDR3 bases are TGTGCCAGCAGTGGACCAGATACCTACGAGCAGTACTTC. The chain carries TRBV28 and TRBJ2-7; no definite D call. Germline-derived CDR1 and CDR2 are MDHEN and SYDVKM. Trimming pared 5 bases from V and 2 bases from J, leaving 10 bases between. The length of the CDR3 is 13 residues.